This is a list of T cell receptor beta chains from one sample in a study of blood T cells in healthy people across ages. TCRdb itself ran the 5' RACE reads through MiXCR, one entry per CDR3 protein. The profile shows 760,000 or so distinct CDR3 sequences, about 25% of them singletons. These data were also reused for a study on T cells of mothers and their children.

The sequenced material came from blood. The receptors stem from a boy aged 10-17 years in good health. The CDR3 runs from the conserved cysteine through the conserved F or W.

TRBV7-2,TRBJ2-1,15,CASSMGLAVYNEQFF
TRBV6-2/TRBV6-3,TRBJ2-1,15,CAGSLGFGSYNEQFF
TRBV12-3/TRBV12-4,TRBJ2-7,15,CASSSLRGANYEQYF
TRBV5-1,-,16,CASSNQVNRGPNEQFF
TRBV28,TRBJ2-5,12,CASSLPGETQYF
TRBV28,TRBJ1-1,13,CASSLTEVTEAFF
TRBV19,TRBJ2-3,14,CASSYGISTDTQYF
TRBV29-1,TRBJ2-2,14,CSVLRDTTTGELFF
TRBV29-1,TRBJ2-3,12,CSVEKLTDTQYF
TRBV5-1,TRBJ1-1,14,CASSFSQENTEAFF
TRBV20-1,TRBJ1-4,13,CSARVDRAEKLFF
TRBV3-1,TRBJ2-1,16,CASSLNTGSSYNEQFF
TRBV29-1,-,13,CSGLDRARNEQFF
TRBV20-1,TRBJ2-3,14,CSGDEGGGRNTQYF
TRBV5-1,TRBJ2-5,15,CASSPLGQTQETQYF
TRBV12-3/TRBV12-4,TRBJ2-1,14,CASSLAELVNEQFF
TRBV7-2,TRBJ2-3,18,CASSSIYHWTGGTDTQYF
TRBV7-9,-,17,CASSAGLAGAQKDEQFF
TRBV7-9,TRBJ1-2,15,CASSLGFGVGYGYTF
TRBV7-9,TRBJ1-6,14,CASSPGGPNSPLHF
TRBV29-1,TRBJ2-5,13,CSVGGSMIETQYF
TRBV19,TRBJ2-5,14,CASSETSGGGSQYF
TRBV5-1,TRBJ2-7,17,CASSLAVVAGGPHEQYF
TRBV5-1,TRBJ2-3,17,CASSRGLAVISTDTQYF
TRBV4-1,TRBJ1-2,15,CASSQDRLANYGYTF
TRBV23-1,TRBJ1-1,15,CASRRDRERDTEAFF
TRBV19,TRBJ2-1,15,CASQGLATSYNEQFF
TRBV3-1,TRBJ1-1,11,CARSQDLEAFF
TRBV12-3/TRBV12-4,TRBJ1-6,16,CGSRGTGGRNNSPLHF
TRBV27,TRBJ1-4,13,CASSLRAGEKLFF
TRBV29-1,TRBJ2-3,18,CSVEDLLGASGTVDTQYF